A selection of T cell receptor beta chains follows, all from one sample in a study of cytotoxic CD8 clonotypes in ibrutinib-treated CLL. Assay: immunoSEQ multiplex PCR; the TCRdb copy retains only in-frame clones and omits some. The data show 25,000 to 30,000 clones, about 70% seen once. Sequenced material: PBMCs, taken after 24 months of ibrutinib treatment. The receptors here all came from a human donor with chronic lymphocytic leukemia. The CDR3 runs from the conserved cysteine through the conserved F or W. The D gene is left open where the match is weak. Size tells how often a clone was seen (once, few, many) or the class of an expanded clone, and some rows leave it out.

j_call clone_size v_call d_call cdr3_nt cdr3_aa
TRBJ2-5 once TRBV4-1 - TGCGCCAGCAGCCAAGGGAGGTTCCCGGGCTCAGAGACCCAGTACTTC CASSQGRFPGSETQYF
TRBJ2-3 - TRBV7-2 TRBD2 TGTGCCAGCAGCTTAGTCCCTAGCGGAAGCACAGATACGCAGTATTTT CASSLVPSGSTDTQYF
TRBJ2-7 - TRBV4-2 - TGTGCCAGCAGCCAAGATGAGGGACAACTTTACGAGCAGTACTTC CASSQDEGQLYEQYF
TRBJ2-4 once TRBV9 - TGTGCCAGCAGCGTAGATGGGTCCACAAACATTCAGTACTTC CASSVDGSTNIQYF
TRBJ2-3 - TRBV28 TRBD2 TGTGCCAGCAGTTCCGGGACTACCTACACAGATACGCAGTATTTT CASSSGTTYTDTQYF
TRBJ2-3 once TRBV7-8 TRBD2 TGTGCCAGCAGTCGACTAGCGGGGGGGCATGATACGCAGTATTTT CASSRLAGGHDTQYF
TRBJ2-3 - TRBV10-2 TRBD2 TGCGCCAGCAGAGTAGCGGGGGGGCCGAATACGCAGTATTTT CASRVAGGPNTQYF
TRBJ1-5 - TRBV2 - TGTGCCAGCAGTTTACGACAGGCCTTCAATCAGCCCCAGCATTTT CASSLRQAFNQPQHF
TRBJ2-3 - TRBV5-4 - TGTGCCAGCAGCTTGAGCGGCAGGGGAGGGACAGATACGCAGTATTTT CASSLSGRGGTDTQYF
TRBJ2-5 - TRBV9 TRBD2 TGTGCCAGCAGCGTAGACAGCGGGGAGGGGGAGACCCAGTACTTC CASSVDSGEGETQYF
TRBJ1-1 - TRBV9 - TGTGCCAGCAGCGTTAAAATGAACACTGAAGCTTTCTTT CASSVKMNTEAFF
TRBJ1-6 - TRBV5-6 - TGTGCCAGCAGCGCGCGGGGGGCAGGGAATTCACCCCTCCACTTT CASSARGAGNSPLHF
TRBJ1-1 - TRBV5-1 - TGCGCCAGCAGACTTACACCGAACACTGAAGCTTTCTTT CASRLTPNTEAFF
TRBJ2-2 - TRBV10-2 - TGCGCCAGCACCTTAGTCGACCTCCCGGCCACCGGGGAGCTGTTTTTT CASTLVDLPATGELFF
TRBJ1-6 once TRBV4-1 - TGCGCCAGCAGCCAAGTCGGTAGGAGCTCCTATAATTCACCCCTCCACTTT CASSQVGRSSYNSPLHF
TRBJ2-3 - TRBV9 TRBD2 TGTGCCAGCAGCGCTGGGGGGAGGGGCACAGATACGCAGTATTTT CASSAGGRGTDTQYF
TRBJ2-7 - TRBV5-1 - TGCGCCAGCAGCGCCGGGGGCCCCTCCTACGAGCAGTACTTC CASSAGGPSYEQYF
TRBJ2-3 - TRBV9 TRBD2 TGTGCCAGCAGCGTAGCTTCACTAGCGGGGGGAGGAGATACGCAGTATTTT CASSVASLAGGGDTQYF
TRBJ1-6 - TRBV2 - TGTGCCAGCAGTCCCCAGGCCCTCTCCTATAATTCACCCCTCCACTTT CASSPQALSYNSPLHF
TRBJ2-5 - TRBV7-3 TRBD1 TGTGCCAGCAGCCCCCTGGGACAGGGCGGGGAGACCCAGTACTTC CASSPLGQGGETQYF
TRBJ2-2 - TRBV7-9 TRBD1 TGTGCCAGCAGCTCCAGAGTTTCGGGACAGGACACCGGGGAGCTGTTTTTT CASSSRVSGQDTGELFF
TRBJ1-1 - TRBV30 - TGTGCCTGGGATCGCCGCCAGTCGAACACTGAAGCTTTCTTT CAWDRRQSNTEAFF
TRBJ1-1 few TRBV7-6 TRBD1 TGTGCCAGCAGCTTAAAGGGGACAGGGAACACTGAAGCTTTCTTT CASSLKGTGNTEAFF
TRBJ1-1 - TRBV19 - TGTGCCAGTAGTACCGCAAGGGACACTGAAGCTTTCTTT CASSTARDTEAFF
TRBJ1-6 few TRBV4-1 TRBD1 TGCGCCAGCAGCCAACAGGACCTGACAGGGAAGGGCTCACCCCTCCACTTT CASSQQDLTGKGSPLHF
TRBJ1-1 - TRBV19 - TGTGCCAGTAGTTCGCGGACCGGGCGCACTGAAGCTTTCTTT CASSSRTGRTEAFF
TRBJ1-5 - TRBV4-1 - TGCGCCAGCAGCCTTATCCGCGGGAGTAACGGCAATCAGCCCCAGCATTTT CASSLIRGSNGNQPQHF
TRBJ1-1 - TRBV5-6 - TGTGCCAGCAGCTTGGTGCCCAGTAGAACGCCTGAAGCTTTCTTT CASSLVPSRTPEAFF
TRBJ1-5 - TRBV30 TRBD1 TGTGCCTGGAGCCGGGACAGGGGCAGCAATCAGCCCCAGCATTTT CAWSRDRGSNQPQHF
TRBJ1-1 once TRBV29-1 - TGCAGCGTTGAGCAGTGGGGGAAAAGGACTGAAGCTTTCTTT CSVEQWGKRTEAFF
TRBJ1-3 - TRBV28 TRBD1 TGTGCCAGCAGGGGGACAGGGACCAATCTCGCTGGAAACACCATATATTTT CASRGTGTNLAGNTIYF
TRBJ1-1 few TRBV20-1 - TGCAGTGCTAGCACACCCTCGTCAGCTTTCTTT CSASTPSSAFF
TRBJ2-2 - TRBV5-4 - TGTGCCAGCAGCCCCAGGGCCAGCGGCGGGGAGCTGTTTTTT CASSPRASGGELFF
TRBJ1-1 - TRBV18 TRBD1 TGTGCCAGCTCCGACAGGGGGAACACTGAAGCTTTCTTT CASSDRGNTEAFF
TRBJ2-1 few TRBV11-1 - TGTGCCAGCAGCGCGTTACCGAGCTCCTACAATGAGCAGTTCTTC CASSALPSSYNEQFF
TRBJ2-2 - TRBV7-8 - TGTGCCAGCAGCCCCCGGGACACAACCGGGGAGCTGTTTTTT CASSPRDTTGELFF
TRBJ2-6 - TRBV4-1 - TGCGCCAGCAGCCAAGTTTGGGAAAGGGGGGCCAACGTCCTGACTTTC CASSQVWERGANVLTF
TRBJ1-6 - TRBV11-2 - TGTGCCAGCAGCTTAACAGGGCGTTCACCCCTCCACTTT CASSLTGRSPLHF
TRBJ1-2 - TRBV20-1 - TGCAGTGCTAGTATGTCGTTTGCCTTC CSASMSFAF
TRBJ2-2 - TRBV2 - TGTGCCAGCAAGCGGACGGACATTAACACCGGGGAGCTGTTTTTT CASKRTDINTGELFF
TRBJ2-2 - TRBV27 - TGTGCCAGCAGTTTATCCGGACAGATGGTCGTGTACACCGGGGAGCTGTTTTTT CASSLSGQMVVYTGELFF
TRBJ2-5 - TRBV6-6 - TGTGCCAGCAGTTACTCTAGGGAGACCCAGTACTTC CASSYSRETQYF
TRBJ2-7 - TRBV19 - TGTGCCAGTAGTGCGGACATGGTTTCGTACGAGCAGTACTTC CASSADMVSYEQYF
TRBJ2-1 - TRBV7-2 TRBD2 TGTGCCAGCAGCTTGGCTAGCGGCACCTACAATGAGCAGTTCTTC CASSLASGTYNEQFF
TRBJ2-7 - TRBV5-6 TRBD1 TGTGCCAGCAGCAAAAGGACAGGCCCCTACGAGCAGTACTTC CASSKRTGPYEQYF
TRBJ2-3 - TRBV4-1 TRBD2 TGCGCCAGCAGCCAAGTGGCGGGGGTGACCACAGATACGCAGTATTTT CASSQVAGVTTDTQYF
TRBJ2-1 few TRBV5-1 - TGCGCCAGCAGCAATGATTGGAATGAGCAGTTCTTC CASSNDWNEQFF
TRBJ2-3 - TRBV11-2 TRBD2 TGTGCCAGCAGCTTAGCACTAGCGGGGACAGATACGCAGTATTTT CASSLALAGTDTQYF
TRBJ1-1 - TRBV14 TRBD1 TGTGCCAGCAGCCAAGTGCCCTGGGACAGAAGTTACTACAACACTGAAGCTTTCTTT CASSQVPWDRSYYNTEAFF
TRBJ2-5 - TRBV30 - TGTGCCTGGAGTGTAGGATGGGAAGAGACCCAGTACTTC CAWSVGWEETQYF
TRBJ1-1 - TRBV27 - TGTGCCAGCAGTTTATTCGGACAGTACACTGAAGCTTTCTTT CASSLFGQYTEAFF
TRBJ1-5 few TRBV28 TRBD1 TGTGCCAGCAGTTTGGGGCAGGGGGCCTGGCAGCCCCAGCATTTT CASSLGQGAWQPQHF
TRBJ1-2 - TRBV5-1 - TGCGCCAGCAGCTTGTCATGGCAGGGGCCGAACCTCTATGGCTACACCTTC CASSLSWQGPNLYGYTF
TRBJ2-2 - TRBV18 - TGTGCCAGCTCACCAATCGGTCAGGCCGGGGAGCTGTTTTTT CASSPIGQAGELFF
TRBJ2-5 - TRBV11-3 - TGTGCCAGCAGCTTGGGACCTCAAGAGACCCAGTACTTC CASSLGPQETQYF
TRBJ1-1 once TRBV5-1 - TGCGCCAGCAGCACAGACGGGCACACTGAAGCTTTCTTT CASSTDGHTEAFF
TRBJ1-5 - TRBV7-2 - TGTGCCAGCAGCCTTAACAGGGTTCAGCCCCAGCATTTT CASSLNRVQPQHF
TRBJ2-1 once TRBV28 TRBD2 TGTGCCAGCAGTCTCTTAGCGGGGGGACACAATGAGCAGTTCTTC CASSLLAGGHNEQFF
TRBJ2-1 - TRBV6-5 TRBD2 TGTGCCAGCGGTTCGGGACTAGTATACCATGAGCAGTTCTTC CASGSGLVYHEQFF
TRBJ2-2 once TRBV27 - TGTGCCAGCAGGCGGGGCAGGGGAGCCACCGGGGAGCTGTTTTTT CASRRGRGATGELFF